The next 22 T cell receptor beta chains were all read from a single sample in a study of CXCR3-negative and CXCR3-positive naive CD8 T cells. Via 5' RACE with UMI labels, TRB cDNA libraries were prepared. Reanalyzing the 5' RACE reads, TCRdb keeps one entry per CDR3 protein, without DNA. The specimen's table records over 35,000 distinct CDR3 sequences. Material: memory CD8+ T cells from blood. These TCRs come from a human donor in good health. Some clones in this sample may be carry-over from other donors' samples.

This rearrangement joins TRBV9 to TRBJ1-2. The CDR3 is 13 amino acids. Germline CDR1 reads SGDLS; CDR2 reads YYNGEE. The CDR3 is CASSVAGNYGYTF.

The chain's CDR3 is CASSFMTDTQYF. The chain links TRBV12-3 or TRBV12-4 to TRBJ2-3. This CDR3 spans 12 amino acids.

The chain combines TRBV7-2 with TRBJ2-7; TCRdb picks TRBD1, but there is no DNA to check that call. This CDR3 has 13 residues. The germline gives CDR1 SGHTA, CDR2 FQGNSA. CDR3 protein: CASSLRTIYEQYF.

The chain employs TRBV12-3 or TRBV12-4 and TRBJ2-7. The CDR3 consists of 11 residues. CDR3 sequence reads: CASSLGREQYF.

The chain links TRBV7-9 to TRBJ2-7; the D call from TCRdb, TRBD1, cannot be confirmed without DNA. Germline loops: CDR1 SEHNR, CDR2 FQNEAQ (reference sequence). The CDR3 spans 15 residues. CDR3 region: CASRLDRESTYEQYF.

J is TRBJ2-1 and V is TRBV7-9; the D call of TRBD1 rests on TCRdb alone, since no DNA is present to check it. The CDR3 covers 15 residues. The V gene's germline CDR1 is SEHNR and CDR2 FQNEAQ (reference sequence). The CDR3 here is CASSSGTGGYNEQFF.

This chain connects TRBV20-1 to TRBJ2-5; TCRdb proposes TRBD1, but this gene call is untestable without DNA. CDR3 length: 15 residues. Per germline, CDR1 DFQATT and CDR2 SNEGSKA (reference sequence). The CDR3 region is CSARSLAADSETQYF.

V is TRBV6-6 and J is TRBJ2-7; TCRdb proposes TRBD1, but this gene call is untestable without DNA. Germline lookup yields CDR1 MNHNY and CDR2 SVGAGI (reference sequence). CDR3 length: 16 amino acids. CDR3 sequence reads: CASRARGLDETYEQYF.

The gene calls are TRBV9 and TRBJ1-6; TCRdb calls TRBD1, which cannot be checked without DNA. Per germline, CDR1 SGDLS and CDR2 YYNGEE. CDR3 length: 16 residues. This CDR3 is CASSSLGTDRNSPLHF.

CDR3: CASSLSTVNTEAFF. This chain links TRBV12-3 or TRBV12-4 with TRBJ1-1. The CDR3 runs 14 residues.

This chain uses TRBV29-1 with TRBJ2-2. Germline V lookup: CDR1 SQVTM, CDR2 ANQGSEA. CDR3 length: 13 amino acids. The CDR3 is CSVTFRDTGELFF.

V and J are TRBV20-1 and TRBJ2-3; the D call from TCRdb, TRBD1, cannot be confirmed without DNA. This CDR3 has 14 amino acids. Germline-derived CDR1 and CDR2 are DFQATT and SNEGSKA (reference sequence). The CDR3 sequence: CSARGTGVADTQYF.

The V call is TRBV20-1, the J call TRBJ2-7; TCRdb indicates TRBD1, and absent DNA this call remains unverified. The CDR3 is 19 residues long. The germline CDR1 and CDR2 sequences are DFQATT and SNEGSKA (reference sequence). The CDR3 protein is CSAPKFPWTGDRSNYEQYF.

The genes are TRBV28 and TRBJ2-3; TCRdb's D call, TRBD2, is unchecked because there is no DNA. CDR3 length: 15 residues. The V gene's germline CDR1 is MDHEN and CDR2 SYDVKM. The CDR3 region is CATSTSGDHTDTQYF. The full variable domain, completed using reference TRBV28 and TRBJ2-3, is DVKVTQSSRYLVKRTGEKVFLECVQDMDHENMFWYRQDPGLGLRLIYFSYDVKMKEKGDIPEGYSVSREKKERFSLILESASTNQTSMYLCATSTSGDHTDTQYFGPGTRLTVL.

Considering frequency, this clonotype is medium-sized. J is TRBJ1-2 and V is TRBV10-3; the D gene TCRdb calls, TRBD1, cannot be checked with no DNA. The CDR3 consists of 13 residues. Germline CDR1 reads ENHRY; CDR2 reads SYGVKD. CDR3 region: CAISEWGPYGYTF.

V gene TRBV20-1 combines with J gene TRBJ2-7; there is no DNA to check the TCRdb D call of TRBD1. This CDR3 spans 14 amino acids. From germline, CDR1 is DFQATT and CDR2 SNEGSKA (reference sequence). CDR3 region: CSASLRADYYEQYF.

CDR3 region: CASNPGGDEQFF. V usage is TRBV6-2 or TRBV6-3 and J usage is TRBJ2-1; the TCRdb D gene call, TRBD2, has no DNA to confirm it. CDR1 is MNHEY, CDR2 SVGEGT, per germline. The CDR3 contains 12 residues.

The rearrangement uses TRBV7-2 and TRBJ2-7. There are 13 residues in the CDR3. The germline CDR1 and CDR2 sequences are SGHTA and FQGNSA. CDR3 residues: CASSSVPTYEQCF.

V gene TRBV20-1 combines with J gene TRBJ2-3; TCRdb names TRBD2, which stays unverified in the absence of DNA. In germline, CDR1 is DFQATT, CDR2 SNEGSKA (reference sequence). This CDR3 spans 16 amino acids. The CDR3 reads CSAIPLAGGPTDTQYF.

The chain recombines TRBV29-1 with TRBJ2-7. Looked up from germline, CDR1 is SQVTM and CDR2 is ANQGSEA. This CDR3 is 14 amino acids long. CDR3 region: CSVVSGRESYEQYF.

The chain is built from TRBV29-1 and TRBJ2-7; TCRdb proposes TRBD2, but this gene call is untestable without DNA. The CDR3 has 13 amino acids. In germline, CDR1 is SQVTM, CDR2 ANQGSEA. The CDR3 spells CSVLSVGRNEQYF.

V and J are TRBV21-1 and TRBJ2-7; TCRdb outputs TRBD1, but without DNA this stays unchecked. TRBV21-1 is assigned pseudogene status. The CDR3 is 16 residues long. The CDR3 loop reads CASSKAQGQGKREQYF.